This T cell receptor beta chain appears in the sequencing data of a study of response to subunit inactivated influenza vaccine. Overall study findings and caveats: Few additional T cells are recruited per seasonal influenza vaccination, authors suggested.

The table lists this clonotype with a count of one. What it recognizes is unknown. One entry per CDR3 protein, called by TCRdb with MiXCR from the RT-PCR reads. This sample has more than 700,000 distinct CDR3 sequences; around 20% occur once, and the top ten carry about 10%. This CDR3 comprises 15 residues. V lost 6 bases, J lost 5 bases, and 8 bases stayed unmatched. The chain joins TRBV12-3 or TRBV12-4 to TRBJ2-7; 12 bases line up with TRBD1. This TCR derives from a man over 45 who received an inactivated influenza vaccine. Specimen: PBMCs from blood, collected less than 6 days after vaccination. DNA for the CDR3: TGTGCCAGCAGGGGAGGGACAGGGGGCTTTAACGAGCAGTACTTC. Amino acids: CASRGGTGGFNEQYF.